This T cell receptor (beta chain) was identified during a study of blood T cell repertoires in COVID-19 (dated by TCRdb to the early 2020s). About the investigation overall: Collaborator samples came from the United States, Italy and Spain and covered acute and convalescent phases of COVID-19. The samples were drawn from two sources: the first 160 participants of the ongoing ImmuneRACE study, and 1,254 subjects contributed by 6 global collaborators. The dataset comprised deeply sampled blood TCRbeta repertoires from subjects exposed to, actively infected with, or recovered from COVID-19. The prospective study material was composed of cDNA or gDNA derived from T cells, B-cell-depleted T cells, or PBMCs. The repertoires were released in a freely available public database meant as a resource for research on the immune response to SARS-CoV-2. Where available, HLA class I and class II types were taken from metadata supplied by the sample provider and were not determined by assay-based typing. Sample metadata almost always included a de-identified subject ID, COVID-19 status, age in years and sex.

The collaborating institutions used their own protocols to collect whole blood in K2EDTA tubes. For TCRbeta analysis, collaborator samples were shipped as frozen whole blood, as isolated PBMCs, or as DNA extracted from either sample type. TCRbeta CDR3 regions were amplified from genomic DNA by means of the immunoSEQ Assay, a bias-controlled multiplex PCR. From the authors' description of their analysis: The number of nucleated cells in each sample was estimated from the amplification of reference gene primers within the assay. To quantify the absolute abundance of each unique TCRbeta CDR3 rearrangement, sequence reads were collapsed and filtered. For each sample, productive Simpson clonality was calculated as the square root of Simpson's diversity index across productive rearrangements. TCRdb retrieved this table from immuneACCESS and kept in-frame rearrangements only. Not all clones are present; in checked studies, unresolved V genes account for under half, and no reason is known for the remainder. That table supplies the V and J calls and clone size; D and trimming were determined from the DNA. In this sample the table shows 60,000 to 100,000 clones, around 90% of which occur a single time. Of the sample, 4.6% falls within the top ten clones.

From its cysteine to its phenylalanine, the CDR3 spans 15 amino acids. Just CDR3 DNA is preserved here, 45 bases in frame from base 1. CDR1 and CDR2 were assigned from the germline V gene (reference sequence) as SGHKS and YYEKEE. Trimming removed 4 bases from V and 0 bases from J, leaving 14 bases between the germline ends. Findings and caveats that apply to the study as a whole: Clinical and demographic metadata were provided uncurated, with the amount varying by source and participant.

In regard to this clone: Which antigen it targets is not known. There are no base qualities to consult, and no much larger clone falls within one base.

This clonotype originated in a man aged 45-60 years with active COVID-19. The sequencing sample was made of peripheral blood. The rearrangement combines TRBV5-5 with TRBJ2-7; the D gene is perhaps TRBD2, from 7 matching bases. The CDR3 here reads CASSGGPSGSYEQYF. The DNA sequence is TGTGCCAGCAGCGGGGGGCCTAGCGGCTCCTACGAGCAGTACTTC.